The clone carrying this TCR beta chain was detected a few times. In the original analysis: Reference gene primer amplification yielded estimated nucleated cell counts. Measured with immunoSEQ multiplex PCR; TCRdb has only the in-frame clones, and not every one. The V and J calls and clone size were taken over from that table, and D and trimming were inferred from the DNA. This sample yields approximately 47,000 clones, of which more than 75% are seen a single time; 15% to 20% belongs to the top ten. Germline loops: CDR1 KGHSH, CDR2 LQKENI. V was trimmed by 6 bases and J by 4 bases, leaving 9 bases between them. CDR3 length: 13 residues. The data were taken from a study of blood T cell repertoires in COVID-19. The wider study: Samples of COVID-19 (acute and convalescent) were obtained from the United States, Italy and Spain.

The specimen sequenced was peripheral blood. This sequence originates from an older man with active COVID-19. The chain couples TRBV18 to TRBJ2-2; D not resolved. The DNA of the CDR3 is TGTGCCAGCTCCCGCCGAGGCACCGGGGAGCTGTTTTTT. This gives the protein CASSRRGTGELFF.